Below are 11 T cell receptor beta chains sequenced from a single sample in a study of early stage breast cancer tumors. Profiled with immunoSEQ multiplex PCR; TCRdb holds only in-frame clones, not every one. The table lists tens of thousands of clones, around nine tenths of them singletons, with less than 5% in the top ten. The sequenced material came from blood. The source is a person aged 70 to 85 with breast cancer.

V and J are TRBV14 and TRBJ1-4, with 7 bases lining up with TRBD1. The V segment lost 4 bases and the J segment 4 bases; nucleotides outside the gene matches: 3. The CDR3 length is 14 residues. Germline lookup yields CDR1 SGHDN and CDR2 FVKESK. CDR3 loop: CASSRRDSNEKLFF. As DNA, the CDR3 is TGTGCCAGCAGCCGGAGGGACAGTAATGAAAAACTGTTTTTT.

The chain is built from TRBV5-6 and TRBJ1-5; D is uncertain. CDR1 is SGHDT, CDR2 YYEEEE, per germline. CDR3 length equals 15 residues. V lost 6 bases and J lost 0, with 13 bases in between. The CDR3 region is CASNYRGYSNQPQHF. The CDR3 DNA reads as TGTGCCAGCAACTATCGGGGTTATAGCAATCAGCCCCAGCATTTT.

The chain couples TRBV5-1 to TRBJ2-1, with D unclear. Trimming took 4 bases from V and 0 from J, leaving 14 bases between them. Per germline, CDR1 SGHRS and CDR2 YFSETQ. This CDR3 region has 16 residues. The CDR3 nucleotides are TGCGCCAGCAGCATGACGTCGGGTCGCTCCTACAATGAGCAGTTCTTC. It yields the protein CASSMTSGRSYNEQFF. The full variable domain, with the rest looked up from reference TRBV5-1 and TRBJ2-1, is KAGVTQTPRYLIKTRGQQVTLSCSPISGHRSVSWYQQTPGQGLQFLFEYFSETQRNKGNFPGRFSGRQFSNSRSEMNVSTLELGDSALYLCASSMTSGRSYNEQFFGPGTRLTVL.

This chain joins TRBV7-3 and TRBJ2-1; a possible D gene is TRBD1 (5 bases). The CDR3 consists of 13 residues. Germline CDR1 reads SGHTA; CDR2 reads FQGTGA. Trimming shortened V by 5 bases and J by 4 bases, and 9 bases separated the two germline ends. The CDR3 loop reads CASSRTSYNEQFF. CDR3 DNA sequence: TGTGCCAGCAGCCGGACATCGTACAATGAGCAGTTCTTC.

This chain connects TRBV25-1 to TRBJ1-2, with D tentatively TRBD1 (5 bases). CDR1 MGHDK and CDR2 SYGVNS come from the germline V gene. The CDR3 runs to 15 residues. Trimming stripped 6 bases from V and 8 bases from J, with 22 bases between. The CDR3 DNA is TGTGCCAGCAGCCGCACGTGGGGGGAGGTTGTAGGCTACACCTTC. Amino acid sequence: CASSRTWGEVVGYTF.

The count of this clone is one. The CDR3 DNA reads TGTGCCAGCAGCTTACTTGGACAGGGGCGTCTTAACTATGGCTACACCTTC. This encodes CASSLLGQGRLNYGYTF. This chain uses TRBV7-9 with TRBJ1-2, with 9 bases identical to TRBD1. The CDR3 has 17 residues. V shed 2 bases and J 1 base; nucleotides not matched to a gene: 8. Germline V gene data show CDR1 as SEHNR and CDR2 as FQNEAQ (reference sequence).

This chain links TRBV7-2 with TRBJ1-2; TRBD1 aligns across 9 bases. With 5 bases clipped from V and 1 base from J, the junction kept 5 bases outside the gene matches. This CDR3 comprises 15 residues. Germline V CDR1 and CDR2: SGHTA, FQGNSA. CDR3 bases: TGTGCCAGCAGCGACCAGACAGGGGGTAACTATGGCTACACCTTC. Residues: CASSDQTGGNYGYTF. The whole variable domain, remainder taken from reference TRBV7-2 and TRBJ1-2, is GAGVSQSPSNKVTEKGKDVELRCDPISGHTALYWYRQSLGQGLEFLIYFQGNSAPDKSGLPSDRFSAERTGGSVSTLTIQRTQQEDSAVYLCASSDQTGGNYGYTFGSGTRLTVV.

V and J are TRBV11-1 and TRBJ1-1, with a weak D call TRBD1 (6 bases). The germline V and J ends were trimmed by 3 bases and 3 bases, with 11 bases remaining between them. Germline CDR1 reads SGHAT; CDR2 reads FQDESV (reference sequence). The CDR3 has 14 residues. CDR3: CASSFWAGDTEAFF. Written as DNA, the CDR3 is TGTGCCAGCAGCTTTTGGGCAGGGGACACTGAAGCTTTCTTT.

The V gene is TRBV6-6, the J gene TRBJ1-3; D is unresolved. This CDR3 comprises 16 residues. Deletions cut 8 bases from V and 0 bases from J, with 17 bases between. In germline, CDR1 is MNHNY, CDR2 SVGAGI (reference sequence). The CDR3, as DNA: TGTGCCAGCGAGGAATTCTTGCGGCTCTCTGGAAACACCATATATTTT. Translation: CASEEFLRLSGNTIYF.

This clone appeared a single time. V and J are TRBV7-2 and TRBJ2-7; 10 bases fit TRBD2. V lost 5 bases and J lost 1; bases outside the gene matches: 5. CDR3 length: 15 residues. The germline CDR1 and CDR2 sequences are SGHTA and FQGNSA. The CDR3 nucleotides are TGTGCCAGCAGCACCGCTAGCGGGGGTTCCTACGAGCAGTACTTC. Residues: CASSTASGGSYEQYF.

The gene calls are TRBV7-9 and TRBJ2-2, with 8 bases matching TRBD1. The CDR3 is made up of 16 amino acids. Germline V gene lookup returns CDR1 SEHNR and CDR2 FQNEAQ (reference sequence). V trimming: 8 bases; J trimming: 5 bases; junction bases outside the gene matches: 13. The CDR3 DNA follows: TGTGCCAGCGCCCTCGGCGGGACAGGTTATACCGGGGAGCTGTTTTTT. It specifies CASALGGTGYTGELFF.